This TCR beta chain derives from a study of blood T cell repertoires in COVID-19. The CDR3 contains 14 residues. Germline lookup yields CDR1 SGHRS and CDR2 YFSETQ. Losses at the gene ends were 4 bases for V and 2 bases for J; bases not matched to a gene: 3. Enrollees, about 18 to 90 years old, lived in approximately 24 US areas. Two consecutive negative NP/OP PCR tests, clearance, or resolved symptoms defined Cohort 3 recovery. Authors' analysis steps: Reference gene primer amplification in the assay estimated nucleated cell counts. Sequencing was performed with immunoSEQ multiplex PCR; in TCRdb, only in-frame clones are kept and a portion is missing. The DNA gave D and trimming, while V, J and clone size come from that table. The table records about 130,000 clones, approximately 80% of them present only once. The sample holds one count of this clone.

The rearrangement uses TRBV5-1 and TRBJ2-5; 9 bases align to TRBD1. The sequenced material came from PBMCs or T cells enriched from blood (not recorded which). This receptor was obtained from a man between 50 and 59 years old who had recovered from COVID-19. Written as DNA, the CDR3 is TGCGCCAGCAGCACGGGACAGGGTCAAGAGACCCAGTACTTC. Residues: CASSTGQGQETQYF.